The 8 T cell receptor beta chains below were found in one sample sequenced in a study of shared clonotypes between healthy human individuals. Only in-frame clones appear in the TCRdb table, and some are missing; sequencing was by immunoSEQ multiplex PCR. The sample shows hundreds of thousands of clones, roughly 98% of them seen only once. Terminally differentiated effector memory CD45RA+ cells were excluded by CCR7 positive selection of CD45RO-negative cells. Sequencing input: naive CD8+ T cells sorted from blood. Receptor source: a man under 40 in good health.

The rearrangement uses TRBV5-6 and TRBJ2-7; D unresolved. V was pared by 4 bases and J by 4 bases, with 9 bases between. CDR1 is SGHDT, CDR2 YYEEEE, per germline. This CDR3 contains 12 residues. This CDR3 reads CASSADPYEQYF. The CDR3 coding sequence is TGTGCCAGCAGCGCCGACCCTTACGAGCAGTACTTC.

Points on this clone: Additional DNA sequences in this sample encode the identical CDR3. The J gene is TRBJ2-1, the V gene TRBV27; D gene uncertain. The germline V gene has CDR1 MNHEY and CDR2 SMNVEV (reference sequence). Trimming stripped 0 bases from V and 4 bases from J, with 7 bases between. The CDR3 totals 14 residues. CDR3 DNA: TGTGCCAGCAGTTTATCGAACAGTTACAATGAGCAGTTCTTC. This gives the protein CASSLSNSYNEQFF.

The chain is built from TRBV13 and TRBJ1-4, with 8 bases lining up with TRBD1. Unmatched junction bases numbered 5, after V lost 3 bases and J lost 8 bases. This CDR3 contains 14 residues. Looked up from germline, CDR1 is PRHDT and CDR2 is FYEKMQ (reference sequence). The chain's CDR3 is CASSFRTGSEKLFF. In nucleotides, the CDR3 is TGTGCCAGCAGCTTTAGGACAGGGTCCGAAAAACTGTTTTTT.

V usage is TRBV7-9 and J usage is TRBJ2-1, with D unresolved. V was clipped by 5 bases and J by 8 bases, with 13 bases between them. Germline values: CDR1 SEHNR, CDR2 FQNEAQ (reference sequence). This CDR3 has 13 residues. CDR3: CASSQTVVDEQFF. The DNA of the CDR3 is TGTGCCAGCAGCCAGACGGTCGTGGATGAGCAGTTCTTC.

The gene calls are TRBV11-2 and TRBJ2-7; 7 positions agree with TRBD1. This CDR3 has 15 residues. J gave up 0 bases and V 5 bases, and 7 bases lay outside the gene matches. The germline V gene has CDR1 SGHAT and CDR2 FQNNGV. CDR3 protein: CASSLGDSASYEQYF. The CDR3 bases are TGTGCCAGCAGCCTGGGGGACAGCGCCTCCTACGAGCAGTACTTC. Full variable domain (outside the CDR3, taken from reference TRBV11-2 and TRBJ2-7): EAGVAQSPRYKIIEKRQSVAFWCNPISGHATLYWYQQILGQGPKLLIQFQNNGVVDDSQLPKDRFSAERLKGVDSTLKIQPAKLEDSAVYLCASSLGDSASYEQYFGPGTRLTVT.

The V gene is TRBV7-9, the J gene TRBJ2-7; D tentatively fits TRBD1 or TRBD2 (5 bases each). Per the germline V gene, CDR1 is SEHNR and CDR2 is FQNEAQ (reference sequence). The CDR3 length is 14 residues. Deletions cut 9 bases from V and 3 bases from J, with 18 bases between. The CDR3, as DNA: TGTGCCAGTCAACACCGGGACGGACTCTACGAGCAGTACTTC. This sequence encodes CASQHRDGLYEQYF.

This chain uses TRBV27 with TRBJ2-3; D is unclear. The V gene's germline CDR1 is MNHEY and CDR2 SMNVEV (reference sequence). The V end lost 2 bases, the J end lost 7 bases, and 13 bases lay between the germline ends. This CDR3 region has 14 residues. CDR3 sequence reads: CASSLGEEGYTQYF. Written as DNA, the CDR3 is TGTGCCAGCAGTTTAGGAGAGGAAGGCTATACGCAGTATTTT.

The CDR3 sequence is CASSLRGGSHEQYF. The CDR3 nucleotides are TGCGCCAGCAGCCTACGTGGGGGTTCCCACGAGCAGTACTTC. The V call is TRBV4-1, the J call TRBJ2-7; D is possibly TRBD1 or TRBD2 (5 bases each). V gave up 4 bases and J gave up 5 bases, with 15 bases separating them. CDR1 and CDR2 (germline): MGHRA, YSYEKL. This CDR3 spans 14 amino acids.